These 2 T cell receptor beta chains were sequenced from one sample in a study of regulatory T cells in long-lasting Graves disease. Time point reported: persistent/refractory GD, antithyroid drugs over 5 years with positive TRAb. Scientists built the TCR library using RNA that was extracted from PBMCs. CDR3 regions were amplified by Arm-PCR using iRepertoire HTBI primers to build TCR beta libraries. Via MiXCR, TCRdb re-called the multiplex PCR reads, giving one row per CDR3 protein. The sample shows 500,000 to 800,000 distinct CDR3 sequences, 25% to 30% of them seen only once. The sequenced sample was peripheral blood mononuclear cells (PBMCs), obtained when the disease was refractory, from a patient treated with antithyroid drugs. Receptor source: a female donor with Graves disease.

This clonotype was detected a few times. The gene calls are TRBV11-3 and TRBJ2-1; D call uncertain. Germline V gene lookup returns CDR1 SGHNT and CDR2 YENEEA. The CDR3 totals 15 residues. The V end was cut by 1 base, the J end by 0 bases, with 7 bases between. DNA of the CDR3: TGTGCCAGCAGCTTAGGGCGGCTCTCCTACAATGAGCAGTTCTTC. It translates to CASSLGRLSYNEQFF.

V and J are TRBV11-2 and TRBJ2-5, with 7 bases matching TRBD2. From germline, CDR1 is SGHAT and CDR2 FQNNGV. The V gene end was trimmed by 4 bases and the J gene end by 1 base; junction bases not matched to a gene: 6. This CDR3 contains 15 residues. The CDR3 bases are TGTGCCAGCAGCTGGAGCGCGGGAGCCCAAGAGACCCAGTACTTC. Its protein is CASSWSAGAQETQYF.